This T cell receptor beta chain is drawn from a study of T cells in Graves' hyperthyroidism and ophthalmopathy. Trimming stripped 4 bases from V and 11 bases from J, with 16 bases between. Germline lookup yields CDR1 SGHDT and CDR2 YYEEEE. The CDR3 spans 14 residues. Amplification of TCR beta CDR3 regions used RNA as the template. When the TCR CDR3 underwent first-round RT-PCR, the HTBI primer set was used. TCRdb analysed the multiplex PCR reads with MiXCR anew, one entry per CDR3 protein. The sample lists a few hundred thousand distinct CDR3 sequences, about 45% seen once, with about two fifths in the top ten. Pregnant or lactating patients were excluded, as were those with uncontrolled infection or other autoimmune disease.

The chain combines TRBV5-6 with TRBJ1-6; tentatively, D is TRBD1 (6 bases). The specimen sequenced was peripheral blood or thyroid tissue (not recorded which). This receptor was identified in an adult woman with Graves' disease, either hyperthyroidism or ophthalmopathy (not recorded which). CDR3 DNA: TGTGCCAGCAGCCAAACAGGGACTCGTCCACCCCTCCACTTT. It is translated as CASSQTGTRPPLHF. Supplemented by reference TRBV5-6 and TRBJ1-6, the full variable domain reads DAGVTQSPTHLIKTRGQQVTLRCSPKSGHDTVSWYQQALGQGPQFIFQYYEEEERQRGNFPDRFSGHQFPNYSSELNVNALLLGDSALYLCASSQTGTRPPLHFGNGTRLTVT.